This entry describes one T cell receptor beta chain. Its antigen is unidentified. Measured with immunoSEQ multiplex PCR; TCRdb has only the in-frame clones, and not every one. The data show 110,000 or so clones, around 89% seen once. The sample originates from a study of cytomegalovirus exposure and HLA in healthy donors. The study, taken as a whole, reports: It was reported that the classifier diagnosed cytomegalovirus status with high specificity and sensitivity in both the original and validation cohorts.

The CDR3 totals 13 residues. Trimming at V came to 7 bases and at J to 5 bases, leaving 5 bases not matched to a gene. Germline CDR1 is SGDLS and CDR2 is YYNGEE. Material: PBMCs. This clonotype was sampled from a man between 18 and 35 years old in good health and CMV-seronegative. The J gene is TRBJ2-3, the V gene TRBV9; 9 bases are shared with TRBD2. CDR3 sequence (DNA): TGTGCCAGCTCAGGGCGGGGGGGAGATACGCAGTATTTT. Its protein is CASSGRGGDTQYF.